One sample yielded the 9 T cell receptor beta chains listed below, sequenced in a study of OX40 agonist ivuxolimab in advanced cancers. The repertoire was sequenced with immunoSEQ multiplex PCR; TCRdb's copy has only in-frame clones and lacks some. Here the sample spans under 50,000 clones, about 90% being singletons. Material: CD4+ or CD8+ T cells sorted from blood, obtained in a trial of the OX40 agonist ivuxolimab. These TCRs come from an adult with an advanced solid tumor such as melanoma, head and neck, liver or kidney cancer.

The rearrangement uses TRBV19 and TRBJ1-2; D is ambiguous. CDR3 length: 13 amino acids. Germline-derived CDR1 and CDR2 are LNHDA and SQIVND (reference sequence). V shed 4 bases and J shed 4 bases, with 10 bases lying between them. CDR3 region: CASSTRARYGYTF. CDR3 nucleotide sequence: TGTGCCAGTAGTACCCGGGCCCGCTATGGCTACACCTTC.

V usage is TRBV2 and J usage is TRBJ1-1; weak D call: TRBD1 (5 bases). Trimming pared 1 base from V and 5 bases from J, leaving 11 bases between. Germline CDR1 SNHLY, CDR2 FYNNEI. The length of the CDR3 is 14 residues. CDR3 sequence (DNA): TGTGCCAGCAGTGAAGAGTCGGGGGGGACTGAAGCTTTCTTT. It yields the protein CASSEESGGTEAFF.

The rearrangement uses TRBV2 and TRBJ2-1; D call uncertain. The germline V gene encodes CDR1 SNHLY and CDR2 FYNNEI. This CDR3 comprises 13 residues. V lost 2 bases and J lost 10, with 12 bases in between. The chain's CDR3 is CASSELEVEEQFF. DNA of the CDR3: TGTGCCAGCAGTGAACTCGAGGTAGAGGAGCAGTTCTTC.

This CDR3 is CASSLADRWGETQYF. The DNA for the CDR3 is TGTGCCAGCAGCTTAGCGGACAGATGGGGGGAGACCCAGTACTTC. The chain joins TRBV7-2 to TRBJ2-5; D might be TRBD1 (6 bases). V was trimmed by 0 bases and J by 5 bases, leaving 13 bases between them. The CDR3 length is 15 residues. CDR1 and CDR2 from the germline V gene are SGHTA and FQGNSA.

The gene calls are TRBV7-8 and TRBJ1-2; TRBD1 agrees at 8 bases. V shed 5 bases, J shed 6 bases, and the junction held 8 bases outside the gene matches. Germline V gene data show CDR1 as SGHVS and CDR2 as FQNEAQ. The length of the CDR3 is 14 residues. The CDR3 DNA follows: TGTGCCAGCAGCGCCGGGACAGGTTTGGATGGCTACACCTTC. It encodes CASSAGTGLDGYTF.

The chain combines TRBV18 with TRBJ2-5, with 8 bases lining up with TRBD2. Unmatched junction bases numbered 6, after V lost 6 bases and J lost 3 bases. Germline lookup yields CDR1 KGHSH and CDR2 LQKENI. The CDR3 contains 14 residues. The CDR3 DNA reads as TGTGCCAGCTCGCCCGGGACTAGAGAAGAGACCCAGTACTTC. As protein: CASSPGTREETQYF.

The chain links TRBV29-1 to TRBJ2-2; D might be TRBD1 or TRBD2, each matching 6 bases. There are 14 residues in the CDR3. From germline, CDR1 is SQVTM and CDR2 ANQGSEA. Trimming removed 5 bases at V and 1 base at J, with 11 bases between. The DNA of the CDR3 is TGCAGCGTTAGGAGGGGGGAGAACACCGGGGAGCTGTTTTTT. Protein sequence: CSVRRGENTGELFF.

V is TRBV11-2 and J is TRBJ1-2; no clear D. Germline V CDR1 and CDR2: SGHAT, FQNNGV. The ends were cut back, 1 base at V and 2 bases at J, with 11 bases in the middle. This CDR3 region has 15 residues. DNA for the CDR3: TGTGCCAGCAGCTTAGCTCACCCGGGCAACTATGGCTACACCTTC. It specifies CASSLAHPGNYGYTF.

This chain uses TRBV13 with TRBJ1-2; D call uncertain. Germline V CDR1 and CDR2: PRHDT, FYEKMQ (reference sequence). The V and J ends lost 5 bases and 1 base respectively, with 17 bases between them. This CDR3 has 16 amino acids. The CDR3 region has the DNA TGTGCCAGCAGCCCCCCCAGACAAGGAATTAACTATGGCTACACCTTC. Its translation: CASSPPRQGINYGYTF. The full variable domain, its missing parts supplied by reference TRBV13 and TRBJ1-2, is AAGVIQSPRHLIKEKRETATLKCYPIPRHDTVYWYQQGPGQDPQFLISFYEKMQSDKGSIPDRFSAQQFSDYHSELNMSSLELGDSALYFCASSPPRQGINYGYTFGSGTRLTVV.